This T cell receptor beta chain came from a study of cytomegalovirus exposure and HLA in healthy donors. Study conclusions and caveats: A classifier reportedly called cytomegalovirus status with high sensitivity and specificity.

V was cut by 8 bases and J by 3 bases, with 10 bases left in between. Germline CDR1 SGHNT, CDR2 YENEEA. The CDR3 covers 12 residues. The table lists this clone with a count of one. Its cognate antigen is unknown. Using immunoSEQ multiplex PCR, the repertoire was profiled, and TCRdb retains in-frame clones only, with some absent. The top ten hold approximately 2.9% of the sample, which has around 160,000 clones, about 89% seen once. The TCR sequence derives from a woman aged 18-30 years in good health and CMV-seropositive. Material for sequencing was PBMCs. The V gene is TRBV11-3, the J gene TRBJ2-5; tentatively, D is TRBD1 (5 bases). CDR3: CASQGAEETQYF. The DNA of the CDR3 is TGTGCCAGCCAAGGGGCCGAAGAGACCCAGTACTTC.